The 20 T cell receptor beta chains below were found in one sample sequenced in a study of beta chain features in type 1 diabetes. Isolated RNA was reverse transcribed in full, so expressed TCRB transcripts were sequenced. The method was immunoSEQ multiplex PCR; TCRdb's version includes in-frame clones alone and lacks a portion of them. The sample consists of some 360,000 clones, about 18% of them appearing once. The sequencing sample was made of naive CD4+ T cells from blood. The receptor set was obtained from a woman between 18 and 30 years old in good health.

V is TRBV6-5 and J is TRBJ2-5; tentative D call: TRBD1 (6 bases). The CDR3 contains 13 residues. V was shortened by 6 bases and J by 0 bases, with 8 bases between the two germline ends. In germline, CDR1 is MNHEY, CDR2 SVGAGI. CDR3 nucleotides: TGTGCCAGCAGCCAGGGGTACCAAGAGACCCAGTACTTC. Translated, it gives CASSQGYQETQYF.

The chain is built from TRBV7-8 and TRBJ1-2; D remains ambiguous. Germline V lookup: CDR1 SGHVS, CDR2 FQNEAQ. The CDR3 spans 16 residues. V was shortened by 1 base and J by 6 bases, with 18 bases between the two germline ends. The CDR3 DNA reads as TGTGCCAGCAGCTTAGAAAGGGTAGCGGCGGTTCATGGCTACACCTTC. It encodes CASSLERVAAVHGYTF.

J is TRBJ1-1 and V is TRBV20-1, with a possible D match to TRBD1 (6 bases). This CDR3 has 11 amino acids. Per germline, CDR1 DFQATT and CDR2 SNEGSKA (reference sequence). V lost 3 bases and J 11 bases, leaving 13 bases between the germline ends. In nucleotides, the CDR3 is TGCAGTGCTAGCCTACAGGGCATTGCTTTCTTT. This sequence encodes CSASLQGIAFF.

The CDR3 DNA follows: TGCGCCAGCAGCATTGGGACTAGCGGGGGGGACCGTCCGCAGTTCTTC. It yields the protein CASSIGTSGGDRPQFF. The chain uses TRBV5-1 and TRBJ2-1; 16 bases line up with TRBD2. Trimming cost V 4 bases and J 12 bases; bases outside gene matches: 10. The CDR3 covers 16 residues. Germline-derived CDR1 and CDR2 are SGHRS and YFSETQ.

Only a few counts were recorded for this clone. The rearrangement links TRBV30 to TRBJ2-2; D might be TRBD2 (6 bases). The CDR3 has 17 amino acids. The germline V gene has CDR1 GTSNPN and CDR2 SVGIG (reference sequence). Trimming removed 1 base from V and 3 bases from J, with 18 bases in between. The CDR3 DNA sequence: TGTGCCTGGAGTGACTGGACTATCAGGGTGGACACCGGGGAGCTGTTTTTT. This codes for CAWSDWTIRVDTGELFF.

This clone appeared a single time. V and J are TRBV4-1 and TRBJ1-1; no firm D call. The CDR3 contains 13 residues. V lost 8 bases, J lost 1 base, and 11 bases lay in between. CDR1 MGHRA and CDR2 YSYEKL come from the germline V gene. The DNA of the CDR3 is TGCGCCAGCCAGCGGAGGGAGAACACTGAAGCTTTCTTT. This sequence encodes CASQRRENTEAFF.

This clone was observed a few times. CDR3 nucleotide sequence: TGTGCCAGCAGTGAACCTGACAGAACAGAAGCTTTCTTT. It translates to CASSEPDRTEAFF. This chain uses TRBV25-1 with TRBJ1-1; tentative D call: TRBD1 (5 bases). Trimming took 2 bases from V and 8 from J, leaving 12 bases between them. The germline V gene encodes CDR1 MGHDK and CDR2 SYGVNS. This CDR3 comprises 13 residues.

This clone was seen a handful of times. CDR3 in DNA: TGCGCCAGCAGCTGGGGGACTGCCGGAAACACCATATATTTT. This codes for CASSWGTAGNTIYF. The chain carries TRBV5-1 and TRBJ1-3; possible D gene TRBD1, 5 bases. From germline, CDR1 is SGHRS and CDR2 YFSETQ. Deletions cut 3 bases from V and 4 bases from J, with 11 bases between. The CDR3 loop spans 14 amino acids.

This clone was detected only a few times. The chain links TRBV7-2 to TRBJ1-5, with 9 bases lining up with TRBD1. The ends lost 5 bases at V and 4 bases at J; junction bases unmatched: 6. This CDR3 comprises 15 residues. Germline V gene lookup returns CDR1 SGHTA and CDR2 FQGNSA. In nucleotides, the CDR3 is TGTGCCAGCAGCCCGGACAGGGGCAGTAATCAGCCCCAGCATTTT. Amino acid sequence: CASSPDRGSNQPQHF.

This clone has only a few counts. The CDR3 DNA reads as TGTGCCAGCAGGGACGACAGGAACACTGAAGCTTTCTTT. This sequence encodes CASRDDRNTEAFF. The V and J genes are TRBV25-1 and TRBJ1-1; possibly TRBD1 for D (5 bases). Trimming shortened V by 6 bases and J by 1 base, and 9 bases separated the two germline ends. CDR3 length equals 13 residues. Germline lookup yields CDR1 MGHDK and CDR2 SYGVNS.

The chain couples TRBV9 to TRBJ1-1; D is perhaps TRBD1 (6 bases). The V gene's germline CDR1 is SGDLS and CDR2 YYNGEE. This CDR3 contains 14 residues. V was cut by 0 bases and J by 5 bases, with 11 bases left in between. This CDR3 reads CASSVEGGGTEAFF. DNA of the CDR3: TGTGCCAGCAGCGTAGAAGGGGGGGGGACTGAAGCTTTCTTT.

This clone was counted between two and nine times. The chain recombines TRBV11-2 with TRBJ1-2; D gene ambiguous. V was pared by 3 bases and J by 3 bases, with 8 bases between. Per germline, CDR1 SGHAT and CDR2 FQNNGV. The CDR3 length is 13 residues. CDR3 residues: CASSFGEDYGYTF. The CDR3 bases are TGTGCCAGCAGCTTCGGGGAAGACTATGGCTACACCTTC.

This clone was picked up a small number of times. The gene calls are TRBV13 and TRBJ2-7; 14 nucleotides align to TRBD2. Germline assignment: CDR1 PRHDT and CDR2 FYEKMQ (reference sequence). After removal of 5 bases from V and 5 bases from J, the junction contained 11 bases not matched to a gene. The CDR3 is 17 amino acids. DNA for the CDR3: TGTGCCAGCAGCCCCCTCCGACTAGCGGGAGGGGGCCACGAGCAGTACTTC. Its translation is CASSPLRLAGGGHEQYF.

This clone occurred a few times. The chain is built from TRBV5-1 and TRBJ1-5, with TRBD1 matching 8 bases. V lost 4 bases to trimming and J lost 2 bases; unmatched junction nucleotides: 5. The CDR3 covers 15 residues. CDR1 is SGHRS and CDR2 is YFSETQ in the germline V gene. The CDR3 sequence: CASSPGGQGNQPQHF. The CDR3 DNA follows: TGCGCCAGCAGCCCCGGGGGACAGGGCAATCAGCCCCAGCATTTT.

This chain connects TRBV6-5 to TRBJ1-2, with TRBD1 matching 9 bases. Germline V lookup: CDR1 MNHEY, CDR2 SVGAGI. V lost 6 bases and J lost 9; bases outside the gene matches: 8. The CDR3 is made up of 13 amino acids. The CDR3 region has the DNA TGTGCCAGCAGAGGAACAGGGGGCTCGAGCTACACCTTC. Amino acid sequence: CASRGTGGSSYTF.

The gene calls are TRBV2 and TRBJ2-2; 7 bases line up with TRBD1. With V trimmed by 1 base and J by 13 bases, 3 bases remained unmatched. The germline CDR1 and CDR2 sequences are SNHLY and FYNNEI. This CDR3 is built from 12 residues. CDR3 region: CASSEERDRLFF. CDR3 sequence (DNA): TGTGCCAGCAGTGAAGAACGGGACAGGCTGTTTTTT.

This clone was observed a few times. This sequence joins TRBV19 and TRBJ1-2, with TRBD1 matching over 8 bases. The CDR3 has 12 residues. Germline values: CDR1 LNHDA, CDR2 SQIVND (reference sequence). The V gene end was trimmed by 6 bases and the J gene end by 4 bases; junction bases not matched to a gene: 1. CDR3 bases: TGTGCCAGTAGAGGACAGGGCTATGGCTACACCTTC. Residues: CASRGQGYGYTF.

This clone has just a few counts. The V and J genes are TRBV2 and TRBJ1-1; 12 positions agree with TRBD1. J lost 6 bases, V lost 8 bases, and 4 bases had no gene match. The CDR3 totals 13 residues. Germline values: CDR1 SNHLY, CDR2 FYNNEI. The CDR3 DNA reads TGTGCCAGCGGGACAGGGGGCGCATCTGAAGCTTTCTTT. This gives the protein CASGTGGASEAFF.

In this sample, this clone turned up a few times. The chain uses TRBV5-1 and TRBJ2-5, with 15 bases aligning to TRBD2. Germline lookup yields CDR1 SGHRS and CDR2 YFSETQ. CDR3 length: 15 amino acids. Germline trimming cut 2 bases from V and 5 bases from J; bases unmatched to any gene: 1. This chain's CDR3 is CASSFGTSGRETQYF. CDR3 bases: TGCGCCAGCAGCTTCGGGACTAGCGGGAGGGAGACCCAGTACTTC.

The rearrangement uses TRBV5-1 and TRBJ2-1, with 11 bases that match TRBD2. The CDR3 length is 16 residues. Losses at the gene ends were 3 bases for V and 5 bases for J; bases not matched to a gene: 7. The germline V gene has CDR1 SGHRS and CDR2 YFSETQ. The CDR3 DNA is TGCGCCAGCAGCTCGGGAGGGACTAGCGGAGACAATGAGCAGTTCTTC. Protein: CASSSGGTSGDNEQFF.